The 13 T cell receptor beta chains below come from one sample, sequenced in a study of blood T cell repertoires in COVID-19. Method: immunoSEQ multiplex PCR; TCRdb's copy keeps in-frame clones and lacks some. The sample yields 80,000 to 90,000 clones, 70% to 90% seen once. The sequencing input was peripheral blood. The source of these receptors is an elderly man with active or convalescent COVID-19.

V and J are TRBV7-8 and TRBJ2-5; maybe TRBD2 (5 bases). Trimming took 7 bases from V and 2 from J, leaving 17 bases between them. The CDR3 is 15 residues long. CDR1 is SGHVS, CDR2 FQNEAQ, per germline. Here the CDR3 reads CASTPRGVGQETQYF. DNA for the CDR3: TGTGCCAGCACCCCTCGGGGAGTGGGACAAGAGACCCAGTACTTC.

The chain's CDR3 is CASSYARLAGEKNIQYF. CDR3 nucleotide sequence: TGTGCCAGCAGTTACGCGAGACTAGCGGGAGAAAAAAACATTCAGTACTTC. The rearrangement joins TRBV6-2 or TRBV6-3 to TRBJ2-4, with TRBD2 identical over 12 bases. Looked up from germline, CDR1 is MNHEY and CDR2 is SVGEGT. The CDR3 sequence is 17 residues long. J was trimmed by 4 bases and V by 2 bases; bases with no gene match: 6.

The rearrangement uses TRBV19 and TRBJ2-5; possibly TRBD2 for D (7 bases). Looked up from germline, CDR1 is LNHDA and CDR2 is SQIVND (reference sequence). CDR3 length: 13 amino acids. The V end was cut by 3 bases, the J end by 4 bases, with 9 bases between. As DNA, the CDR3 is TGTGCCAGTAGTATGGGGGGGCTAGAGACCCAGTACTTC. It translates to CASSMGGLETQYF.

The CDR3 nucleotides read TGTGCCAGCAGTGAGAGGAGGAGTTCCTACAATGAGCAGTTCTTC. Protein product: CASSERRSSYNEQFF. The chain joins TRBV2 to TRBJ2-1; possible D gene TRBD2, 5 bases. The germline gives CDR1 SNHLY, CDR2 FYNNEI. The CDR3 sequence is 15 residues long. V was shortened by 3 bases and J by 1 base, with 10 bases between the two germline ends. Using reference TRBV2 and TRBJ2-1 for the parts outside the CDR3, the full variable domain is EPEVTQTPSHQVTQMGQEVILRCVPISNHLYFYWYRQILGQKVEFLVSFYNNEISEKSEIFDDQFSVERPDGSNFTLKIRSTKLEDSAMYFCASSERRSSYNEQFFGPGTRLTVL.

The chain recombines TRBV7-2 with TRBJ2-2, with unresolved D. V was shortened by 6 bases and J by 2 bases, with 13 bases between the two germline ends. The CDR3 loop spans 15 amino acids. Germline-derived CDR1 and CDR2 are SGHTA and FQGNSA. CDR3: CASSQALSNTGELFF. The CDR3 DNA reads TGTGCCAGCAGTCAGGCCCTCAGTAACACCGGGGAGCTGTTTTTT.

V usage is TRBV10-3 and J usage is TRBJ2-3; D is possibly TRBD2 (6 bases). This CDR3 spans 14 amino acids. Trimming took off 7 bases at V and 3 bases at J, with 14 bases between the two ends. Germline CDR1 reads ENHRY; CDR2 reads SYGVKD. The CDR3 here is CAINSAGLTDTQYF. In DNA, the CDR3 is TGTGCCATCAATAGCGCGGGATTAACAGATACGCAGTATTTT.

The chain uses TRBV7-2 and TRBJ1-5, with D unclear. Germline V gene sequence: CDR1 SGHTA, CDR2 FQGNSA. The CDR3 covers 14 residues. The germline V and J ends were trimmed by 1 base and 2 bases, with 6 bases remaining between them. The CDR3 sequence: CASSLERGNQPQHF. Written as DNA, the CDR3 is TGTGCCAGCAGCTTAGAGAGGGGCAATCAGCCCCAGCATTTT. Filled out from reference TRBV7-2 and TRBJ1-5, the complete variable domain reads GAGVSQSPSNKVTEKGKDVELRCDPISGHTALYWYRQSLGQGLEFLIYFQGNSAPDKSGLPSDRFSAERTGGSVSTLTIQRTQQEDSAVYLCASSLERGNQPQHFGDGTRLSIL.

The rearrangement uses TRBV6-2 or TRBV6-3 and TRBJ2-1; 7 bases are a match to TRBD1. After removal of 4 bases from V and 8 bases from J, the junction contained 2 bases not matched to a gene. CDR3 size: 12 residues. Germline V lookup: CDR1 MNHEY, CDR2 SVGEGT. CDR3 sequence reads: CASSLTGYEQFF. The CDR3 bases are TGTGCCAGCAGTTTGACAGGGTATGAGCAGTTCTTC.

The genes are TRBV7-6 and TRBJ2-5; 16 bases line up with TRBD2. J was trimmed by 5 bases and V by 0 bases; bases with no gene match: 6. This CDR3 region has 18 residues. Germline CDR1 is SGHVS and CDR2 is FNYEAQ. The CDR3 spells CASSLAGLAGGPGETQYF. The CDR3 nucleotides read TGTGCCAGCAGCTTAGCGGGACTAGCGGGAGGGCCCGGGGAGACCCAGTACTTC. Drawing the rest from reference TRBV7-6 and TRBJ2-5, the complete variable domain is GAGVSQSPRYKVTKRGQDVALRCDPISGHVSLYWYRQALGQGPEFLTYFNYEAQQDKSGLPNDRFSAERPEGSISTLTIQRTEQRDSAMYRCASSLAGLAGGPGETQYFGPGTRLLVL.

The chain recombines TRBV28 with TRBJ1-6, with D maybe TRBD1 (6 bases). The V gene's germline CDR1 is MDHEN and CDR2 SYDVKM. The CDR3 length is 13 residues. V shed 6 bases and J shed 9 bases, with 12 bases lying between them. CDR3 amino acids: CASSTGSGSPLHF. The CDR3, as DNA: TGTGCCAGCAGCACAGGGTCTGGTTCACCCCTCCACTTT.

The rearrangement links TRBV4-1 to TRBJ1-1; 7 nucleotides agree with TRBD1. V shed 3 bases and J 10 bases; nucleotides not matched to a gene: 14. The CDR3 is made up of 15 amino acids. Germline V lookup: CDR1 MGHRA, CDR2 YSYEKL. The CDR3 spells CASSQGQTGLLGAFF. The CDR3 nucleotides are TGCGCCAGCAGCCAGGGACAGACAGGGCTTCTAGGAGCTTTCTTT.

The chain recombines TRBV20-1 with TRBJ1-1, with D perhaps matching TRBD1 (5 bases). CDR3 length equals 13 residues. Per the germline V gene, CDR1 is DFQATT and CDR2 is SNEGSKA (reference sequence). V dropped 3 bases and J dropped 5 bases, with 13 bases sitting between them. The CDR3 DNA is TGCAGTGCTAGTTCGGGGCGGGAAACTGAAGCTTTCTTT. Protein: CSASSGRETEAFF.

This rearrangement joins TRBV14 to TRBJ2-3, with D maybe TRBD2 (5 bases). Germline CDR1 SGHDN, CDR2 FVKESK. The CDR3 runs 17 residues. With 4 bases removed from V and 0 bases from J, the gap between germline ends came to 17 bases. CDR3 residues: CASSPFSGGGSTDTQYF. The DNA of the CDR3 is TGTGCCAGCAGCCCATTTTCGGGCGGCGGGAGCACAGATACGCAGTATTTT.